Listed below are T cell receptor beta chains from one sample, sequenced in a study of T cell responses to AZD1222 COVID-19 vaccine. Data came from immunoSEQ multiplex PCR; TCRdb stores just in-frame clones and leaves some out. The sample lists over 45,000 clones, around 80% occurring once. Material: peripheral blood, obtained on day 0 of AZD1222 vaccination. These TCRs come from an adult in good health. CDR3s include the opening cysteine and the closing phenylalanine or tryptophan. Each record gives: clone size, V gene, J gene, D gene, CDR3 DNA, CDR3 protein. D genes are given only for firm matches. Clone sizes are given selectively: once, few, many, or a class where the clone is expanded.

>.|TRBV11-2|TRBJ2-2|TRBD1
TGTGCCAGCAGCTGGCCGACAGGGGTCCCGAACACCGGGGAGCTGTTTTTT
CASSWPTGVPNTGELFF
>.|TRBV7-2|TRBJ1-1|.
TGTGCCAGCAGCTTAGGGGGGCCGGGGGGTGGCACTGAAGCTTTCTTT
CASSLGGPGGGTEAFF
>.|TRBV21-1|TRBJ2-5|.
TGTGCCAGCAGCAAAGAATGGCACAGGGGGCGGGAGACCCAGTACTTC
CASSKEWHRGRETQYF
>.|TRBV3-1/TRBV3-2|TRBJ1-4|.
TGTGCCAGCAGCCAACAGCCTAATGAAAAACTGTTTTTT
CASSQQPNEKLFF
>.|TRBV6-5|TRBJ2-1|TRBD2
TGTGCCACGACCCCTAGCGGGGCTACCTACAATGAGCAGTTCTTC
CATTPSGATYNEQFF
>.|TRBV7-2|TRBJ2-5|.
TGTGCCAGCAGCTTAGGGCAGGCCCAAGAGACCCAGTACTTC
CASSLGQAQETQYF
>.|TRBV29-1|TRBJ2-1|TRBD2
TGCAGCGTTCGTCGGGAGGGCAGTAATGAGCAGTTCTTC
CSVRREGSNEQFF
>.|TRBV6-2/TRBV6-3|TRBJ2-1|TRBD1
TGTGCCAGCAGTGACAGGGCGTCCTACAATGAGCAGTTCTTC
CASSDRASYNEQFF
>.|TRBV3-1/TRBV3-2|TRBJ2-7|TRBD1
TGTGCCAGCAGCCAAGATCCGTTGGGACAGTTGCTCGGGCAGTACTTC
CASSQDPLGQLLGQYF
>.|TRBV6-4|TRBJ2-3|.
TGTGCCAGCAGTGTCGCCGGCGGCCCGCTTGATACGCAGTATTTT
CASSVAGGPLDTQYF
>once|TRBV9|TRBJ1-6|TRBD1
TGTGCCAGCAGCGCTTCGACAGGGATAGGGGATTCACCCCTCCACTTT
CASSASTGIGDSPLHF
>.|TRBV20-1|TRBJ2-1|.
TGCAGTGCCAGTACTCCTCTAGGAGGGAATGAGCAGTTCTTC
CSASTPLGGNEQFF
>.|TRBV11-3|TRBJ2-1|TRBD1
TGTGCCAGCAGCGTACAGGGGGAGAATGAGCAGTTCTTC
CASSVQGENEQFF
>.|TRBV5-4|TRBJ1-2|TRBD1
TGTGCCAGCAGCCAACAGGGGTTTACTGGCTACACCTTC
CASSQQGFTGYTF
>.|TRBV6-2/TRBV6-3|TRBJ2-1|TRBD1
TGTGCCAGCAGTTATGGACAGGGGGCTTCTAATGAGCAGTTCTTC
CASSYGQGASNEQFF
>.|TRBV12-3/TRBV12-4|TRBJ1-1|TRBD1
TGTGCCAGCGTTGGACAGGGGGCGACTGAAGCTTTCTTT
CASVGQGATEAFF
>once|TRBV10-2|TRBJ2-1|.
TGCGCCAGCAGTGCCTATCCCCCCGGGACGGTCCTCTCCTACAATGAGCAGTTCTTC
CASSAYPPGTVLSYNEQFF